Here is one T cell receptor (beta chain) with its context. Its antigen is unidentified. This CDR3 is 15 amino acids long. Germline V CDR1 and CDR2: MNHEY, SVGAGI. With V trimmed by 7 bases and J by 7 bases, 12 bases remained unmatched. The data derive from a study of cytomegalovirus exposure and HLA in healthy donors. As for the study in general: Approximately 190 million T cells yielded roughly 100 million unique TCR beta sequences, as an earlier analysis found.

Study conclusions and caveats: An analysis that was carried out later associated 16,000 or so TCR beta sequences with HLA alleles at 0.05 false discovery rate.

This PCR relied on a set of 60 Vbeta primers and 13 Jbeta primers. Some clones are missing from TCRdb's copy, which holds only in-frame ones; the method was immunoSEQ multiplex PCR. Of roughly 110,000 clones listed, around 71% are singletons. This receptor was identified in a boy younger than 18 in good health and CMV-seronegative. The J gene is TRBJ2-1, the V gene TRBV6-5; TRBD1 agrees at 8 bases. Sequenced input: PBMCs. The CDR3 is CASTPGGRGPNEQFF. As DNA, the CDR3 is TGTGCCAGCACCCCCGGCGGCAGGGGGCCTAATGAGCAGTTCTTC.